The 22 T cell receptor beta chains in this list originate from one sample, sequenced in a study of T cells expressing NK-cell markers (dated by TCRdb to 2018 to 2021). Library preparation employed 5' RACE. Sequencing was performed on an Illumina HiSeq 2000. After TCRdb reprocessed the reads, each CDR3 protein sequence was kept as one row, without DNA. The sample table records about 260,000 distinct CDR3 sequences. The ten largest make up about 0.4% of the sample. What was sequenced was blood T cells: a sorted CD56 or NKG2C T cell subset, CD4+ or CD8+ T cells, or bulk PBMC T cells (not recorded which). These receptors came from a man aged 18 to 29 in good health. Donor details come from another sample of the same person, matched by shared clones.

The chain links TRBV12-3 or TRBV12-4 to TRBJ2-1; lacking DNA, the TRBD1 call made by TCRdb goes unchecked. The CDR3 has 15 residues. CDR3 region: CASSSGDGSYNEQFF.

This chain's CDR3 is CASSYSLAGSAGTGELFF. This sequence joins TRBV6-5 and TRBJ2-2; the TRBD2 assignment by TCRdb is unverifiable without DNA. The CDR3 is 18 residues long. Germline-derived CDR1 and CDR2 are MNHEY and SVGAGI.

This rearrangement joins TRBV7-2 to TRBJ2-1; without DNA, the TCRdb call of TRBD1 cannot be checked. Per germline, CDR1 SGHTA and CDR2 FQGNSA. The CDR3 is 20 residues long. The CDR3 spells CASSPRMPGTALGVYNEQFF.

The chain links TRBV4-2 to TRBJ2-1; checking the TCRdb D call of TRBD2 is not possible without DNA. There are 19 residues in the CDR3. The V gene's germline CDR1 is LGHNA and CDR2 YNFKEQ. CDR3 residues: CASSQEVAGLAGSYNEQFF.

This CDR3 is CASSWTGVDNSPLHF. This chain joins TRBV12-3 or TRBV12-4 and TRBJ1-6; TCRdb indicates TRBD1, and absent DNA this call remains unverified. This CDR3 has 15 residues.

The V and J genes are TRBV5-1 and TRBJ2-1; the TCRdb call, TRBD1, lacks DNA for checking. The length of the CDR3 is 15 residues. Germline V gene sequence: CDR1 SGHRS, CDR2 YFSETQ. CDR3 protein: CASSRDGSQGGEQFF.

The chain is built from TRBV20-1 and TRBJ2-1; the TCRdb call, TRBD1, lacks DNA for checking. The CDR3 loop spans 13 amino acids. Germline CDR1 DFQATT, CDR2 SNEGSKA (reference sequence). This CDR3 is CSASRQGYNEQFF.

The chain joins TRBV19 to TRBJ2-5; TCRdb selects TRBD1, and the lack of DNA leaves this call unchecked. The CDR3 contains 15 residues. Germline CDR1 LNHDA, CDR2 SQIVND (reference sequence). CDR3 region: CASSPRGAYQETQYF.

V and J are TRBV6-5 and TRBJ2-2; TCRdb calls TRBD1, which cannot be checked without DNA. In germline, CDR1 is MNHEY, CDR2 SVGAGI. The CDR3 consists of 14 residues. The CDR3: CASSYQARDGELFF.

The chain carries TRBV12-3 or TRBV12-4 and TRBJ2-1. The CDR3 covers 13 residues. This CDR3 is CASRDRSYNEQFF.

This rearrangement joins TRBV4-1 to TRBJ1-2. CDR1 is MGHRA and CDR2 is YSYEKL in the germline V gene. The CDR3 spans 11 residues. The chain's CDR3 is CASSQANGYTF.

CDR3 sequence reads: CATSGRTSGTYNEQFF. This rearrangement joins TRBV15 to TRBJ2-1; TCRdb's D call, TRBD2, is unchecked because there is no DNA. Germline V gene sequence: CDR1 LNHNV, CDR2 YYDKDF (reference sequence). The CDR3 length is 16 residues.

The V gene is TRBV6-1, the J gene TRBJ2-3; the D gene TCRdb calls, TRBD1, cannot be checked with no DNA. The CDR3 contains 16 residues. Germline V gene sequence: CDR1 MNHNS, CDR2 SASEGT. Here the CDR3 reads CASSVAGATSTDTQYF.

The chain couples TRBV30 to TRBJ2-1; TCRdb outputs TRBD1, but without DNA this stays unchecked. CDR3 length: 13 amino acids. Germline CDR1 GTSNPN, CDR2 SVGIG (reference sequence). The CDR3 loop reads CAWRATGLNEQFF.

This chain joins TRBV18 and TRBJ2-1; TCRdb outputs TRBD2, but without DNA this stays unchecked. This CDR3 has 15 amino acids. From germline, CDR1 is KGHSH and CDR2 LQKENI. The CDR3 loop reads CASSPGLVTNNEQFF.

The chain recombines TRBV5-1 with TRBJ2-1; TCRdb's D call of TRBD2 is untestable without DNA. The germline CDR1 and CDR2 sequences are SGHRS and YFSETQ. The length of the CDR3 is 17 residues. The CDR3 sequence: CASSLASVRVSHNEQFF.

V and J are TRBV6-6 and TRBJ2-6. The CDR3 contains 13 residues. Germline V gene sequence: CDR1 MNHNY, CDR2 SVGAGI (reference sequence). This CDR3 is CASKVTGANVLTF.

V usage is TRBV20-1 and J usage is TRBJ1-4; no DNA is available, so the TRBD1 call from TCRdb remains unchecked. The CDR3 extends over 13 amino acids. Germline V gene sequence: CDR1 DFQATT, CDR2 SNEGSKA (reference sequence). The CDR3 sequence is CSAPGTGDEKLFF.

The CDR3 is CSVRTGTGGTEAFF. The V and J genes are TRBV29-1 and TRBJ1-1; the D gene TCRdb calls, TRBD1, cannot be checked with no DNA. This CDR3 has 14 residues. In germline, CDR1 is SQVTM, CDR2 ANQGSEA.

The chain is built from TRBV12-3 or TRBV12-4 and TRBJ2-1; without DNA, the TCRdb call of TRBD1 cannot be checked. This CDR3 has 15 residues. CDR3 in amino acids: CASSSRDRGYNEQFF.

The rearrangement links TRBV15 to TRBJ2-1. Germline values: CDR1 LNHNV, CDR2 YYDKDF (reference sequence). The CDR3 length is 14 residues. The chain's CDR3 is CATAIRTRSNEQFF. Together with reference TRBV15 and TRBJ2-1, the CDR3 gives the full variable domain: DAMVIQNPRYQVTQFGKPVTLSCSQTLNHNVMYWYQQKSSQAPKLLFHYYDKDFNNEADTPDNFQSRRPNTSFCFLDIRSPGLGDTAMYLCATAIRTRSNEQFFGPGTRLTVL.

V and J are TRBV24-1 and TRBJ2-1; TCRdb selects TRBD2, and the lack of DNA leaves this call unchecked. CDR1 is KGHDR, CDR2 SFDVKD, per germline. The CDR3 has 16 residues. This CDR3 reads CATSVMGERGRNEQFF.